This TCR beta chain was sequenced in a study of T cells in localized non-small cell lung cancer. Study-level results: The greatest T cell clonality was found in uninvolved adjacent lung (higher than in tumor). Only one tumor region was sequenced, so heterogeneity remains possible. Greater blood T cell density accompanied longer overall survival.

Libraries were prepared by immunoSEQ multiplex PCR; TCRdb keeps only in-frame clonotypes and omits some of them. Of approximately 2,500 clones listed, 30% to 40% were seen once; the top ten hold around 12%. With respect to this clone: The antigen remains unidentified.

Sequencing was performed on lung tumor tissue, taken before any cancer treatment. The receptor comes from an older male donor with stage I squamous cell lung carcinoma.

The CDR3, as DNA: TGTGCCAGTAGTATAGATCGAGATAACAGGTACGAGCAGTACTTC. It encodes CASSIDRDNRYEQYF. The chain joins TRBV19 to TRBJ2-7; D might be TRBD1 (5 bases). V was shortened by 0 bases and J by 4 bases, with 13 bases between the two germline ends. This CDR3 has 15 residues. Looked up from germline, CDR1 is LNHDA and CDR2 is SQIVND (reference sequence). Full variable domain (rest looked up from reference TRBV19 and TRBJ2-7): DGGITQSPKYLFRKEGQNVTLSCEQNLNHDAMYWYRQDPGQGLRLIYYSQIVNDFQKGDIAEGYSVSREKKESFPLTVTSAQKNPTAFYLCASSIDRDNRYEQYFGPGTRLTVT.